The 16 T cell receptor beta chains below come from one sample, sequenced in a study of CD8 T cells in ankylosing spondylitis. TCRdb passed the 5' RACE reads through MiXCR, listing each CDR3 protein once. The repertoire holds around 150,000 distinct CDR3 sequences, about 42% seen once, with 13% to 15% in the top ten. What was sequenced was synovial fluid, either unsorted or a sorted T cell fraction (not recorded which). The receptor source for this set is a male donor with ankylosing spondylitis.

J is TRBJ1-6 and V is TRBV6-5, with D unclear. Germline assignment: CDR1 MNHEY and CDR2 SVGAGI. V was trimmed by 0 bases and J by 7 bases, leaving 10 bases between them. This CDR3 region has 15 residues. CDR3 coding DNA: TGTGCCAGCAGTTACTCGTCTTCAGCAAATTCACCCCTCCACTTT. The encoded protein is CASSYSSSANSPLHF.

The chain is built from TRBV14 and TRBJ2-5; D perhaps matches TRBD2 (7 bases). V gave up 0 bases and J gave up 3 bases, with 20 bases separating them. CDR3 length: 18 residues. Germline V gives CDR1 SGHDN, CDR2 FVKESK. CDR3 amino acids: CASSQERLADSYEETQYF. The CDR3 DNA reads as TGTGCCAGCAGCCAAGAGCGCCTAGCGGACAGTTACGAAGAGACCCAGTACTTC.

The rearrangement joins TRBV6-2 or TRBV6-3 to TRBJ2-1; D gene uncertain. This CDR3 region has 19 residues. V gave up 3 bases and J gave up 0 bases, with 21 bases separating them. From germline, CDR1 is MNHEY and CDR2 SVGEGT. In DNA, the CDR3 is TGTGCCAGCAGTTATGGCAGGCCTGCTAGGACCGACTCCTACAATGAGCAGTTCTTC. Amino acid sequence: CASSYGRPARTDSYNEQFF.

J is TRBJ1-1 and V is TRBV27, with TRBD1 as a possible D gene (6 bases). The length of the CDR3 is 13 residues. V gave up 6 bases and J gave up 10 bases, with 18 bases separating them. Germline CDR1 reads MNHEY; CDR2 reads SMNVEV (reference sequence). The CDR3 sequence: CASRPLGTRRAFF. The CDR3 DNA is TGTGCCAGCAGACCATTGGGGACAAGAAGAGCTTTCTTT.

The rearrangement uses TRBV21-1 and TRBJ2-3; the DNA was not compared with TRBD2, the D call given in the table. TRBV21-1 is listed as a pseudogene. This CDR3 comprises 18 residues. CDR3 sequence: CASSKGSGTPSGADTQYF. In DNA form, the CDR3 reads TGTGCCAGCAGTAAAGGGTCAGGGACTCCATCGGGGGCAGATACGCAGTATTTT.

There are many counts of this clonotype. This chain connects TRBV15 to TRBJ1-4; D gene ambiguous. Trimming took 11 bases from V and 0 from J, leaving 13 bases between them. Germline V gives CDR1 LNHNV, CDR2 YYDKDF (reference sequence). This CDR3 spans 14 amino acids. DNA for the CDR3: TGTGCCTCGAGTCGGGGTGCAACTAATGAAAAACTGTTTTTT. Its protein product is CASSRGATNEKLFF.

The sample holds one count of this clonotype. This sequence joins TRBV7-9 and TRBJ2-7; TRBD2 agrees at 8 bases. The V and J ends lost 2 bases and 2 bases, in that order; junction bases with no gene match: 2. The germline CDR1 and CDR2 sequences are SEHNR and FQNEAQ (reference sequence). This CDR3 comprises 14 residues. CDR3 sequence: CASSLLGGAYEQYF. The CDR3, as DNA: TGTGCCAGCAGCTTACTCGGGGGGGCCTACGAGCAGTACTTC.

This clonotype was counted between two and nine times. This sequence joins TRBV12-3 or TRBV12-4 and TRBJ2-7; maybe TRBD2 (5 bases). Trimming took off 7 bases at V and 2 bases at J, with 18 bases between the two ends. CDR3 length equals 15 residues. The CDR3, as DNA: TGTGCCAGCAACACCCTCGACGGGATCCCCTACGAGCAGTACTTC. It encodes CASNTLDGIPYEQYF.

This clonotype was recorded a few times. The V and J genes are TRBV6-1 and TRBJ1-4, with TRBD1 identical over 9 bases. J gave up 7 bases and V 9 bases, and 15 bases lay outside the gene matches. Looked up from germline, CDR1 is MNHNS and CDR2 is SASEGT. The CDR3 extends over 16 amino acids. CDR3 loop: CASRDEQRDRVEKLFF. CDR3 coding DNA: TGTGCCAGTAGAGATGAACAACGGGACAGGGTTGAAAAACTGTTTTTT.

The sample holds a few counts of this clonotype. This rearrangement joins TRBV12-3 or TRBV12-4 to TRBJ2-4, with a tentative D call TRBD2 (5 bases). V was cut by 5 bases and J by 9 bases, with 11 bases left in between. This CDR3 is 12 amino acids long. In nucleotides, the CDR3 is TGTGCCAGCAGTCCCGGACTTGTCATTCAGTACTTC. This sequence encodes CASSPGLVIQYF.

V gene TRBV20-1 combines with J gene TRBJ2-7, with TRBD2 matching 7 bases. Germline V lookup: CDR1 DFQATT, CDR2 SNEGSKA (reference sequence). V shed 1 base, J shed 3 bases, and the junction held 9 bases outside the gene matches. The CDR3 has 15 amino acids. The CDR3 here is CSARGFAGDIYEQYF. The CDR3 region has the DNA TGCAGTGCTAGAGGCTTTGCGGGAGATATCTACGAGCAGTACTTC.

The gene calls are TRBV4-1 and TRBJ2-4; perhaps TRBD2 as D (6 bases). Between the trimmed V and J ends, which lost 5 bases and 2 bases, there was a span of 19 bases. Germline V gene data show CDR1 as MGHRA and CDR2 as YSYEKL. The CDR3 is 17 residues long. The CDR3 region has the DNA TGCGCCAGCAGCATGGGACTTCTCATTATGACCAAAAACATTCAGTACTTC. Translated: CASSMGLLIMTKNIQYF.

In this sample, this clonotype turned up a few times. The chain uses TRBV6-1 and TRBJ1-1; D gene unclear. Deletions cut 6 bases from V and 4 bases from J, with 12 bases between. This CDR3 has 13 residues. Germline lookup yields CDR1 MNHNS and CDR2 SASEGT. In DNA form, the CDR3 reads TGTGCCAGCAGCTCCGCCCGGGGCACTGAAGCTTTCTTT. It specifies CASSSARGTEAFF.

This clonotype was observed many times. The chain recombines TRBV9 with TRBJ1-1; 7 bases are a match to TRBD1. CDR3 length equals 14 residues. The V gene end was trimmed by 0 bases and the J gene end by 5 bases; junction bases not matched to a gene: 4. CDR1 SGDLS and CDR2 YYNGEE come from the germline V gene. Here the CDR3 reads CASSVGQGRTEAFF. The CDR3, as DNA: TGTGCCAGCAGCGTAGGACAGGGCCGGACTGAAGCTTTCTTT.

This clonotype was seen only a few times. V gene TRBV29-1 combines with J gene TRBJ2-5; D is uncertain. The CDR3 sequence is 13 residues long. V was trimmed by 2 bases and J by 1 base, leaving 8 bases between them. Germline V gene data show CDR1 as SQVTM and CDR2 as ANQGSEA. In nucleotides, the CDR3 is TGCAGCGTTGAATGGGCAGCCCAAGAGACCCAGTACTTC. Translated, it gives CSVEWAAQETQYF.

This clonotype was observed a single time. The chain has TRBV5-1 and TRBJ1-1; possible D gene TRBD1, 5 bases. CDR3 length equals 14 residues. The ends were cut back, 5 bases at V and 4 bases at J, with 15 bases in the middle. Germline V lookup: CDR1 SGHRS, CDR2 YFSETQ. The CDR3 DNA reads TGCGCCAGCAGTCTACGCAGTCAGGGCACTGAAGCTTTCTTT. Residues: CASSLRSQGTEAFF.